Listed below are T cell receptor beta chains from one sample, sequenced in a study of STAT3 mutations in large granular lymphocyte leukemia. The method was immunoSEQ multiplex PCR; TCRdb's version includes in-frame clones alone and lacks a portion of them. This table holds more than 4,000 clones, 45% to 70% found once. The sequencing sample was made of peripheral blood mononuclear cells. All receptors derive from a male patient between 45 and 59 years old with T-cell large granular lymphocyte leukemia. Some clones in this sample may be carry-over from other donors' samples. Each CDR3 is given with its conserved first and last residue. The order of the fields is V gene, clone size, J gene, D gene, CDR3 DNA, CDR3 protein. A D gene is named only where the DNA matches it firmly. Not all rows give a size; the values are once, few, many and, for expanded clones, a class.

TRBV30	few	TRBJ2-7	NA	TGTGCCTGGAGTGTACGGTCACTCGAGCAGTACTTC	CAWSVRSLEQYF
TRBV18	NA	TRBJ2-6	TRBD2	TGTGCCAGCTCACCAGAGCGGGGCTCCGGGGCCAACGTCCTGACTTTC	CASSPERGSGANVLTF
TRBV6-1	few	TRBJ2-7	NA	TGTGCCAGCAGTCCGTTGCACGAGCAGTACTTC	CASSPLHEQYF
TRBV5-4	NA	TRBJ1-4	TRBD1	TGTGCCAGCAGCTCGCGACAGGGTAGGGGTGAAAAACTGTTTTTT	CASSSRQGRGEKLFF
TRBV30	NA	TRBJ2-6	NA	TGTGCCTGTATGCGGGGGGCCAACGTCCTGACTTTC	CACMRGANVLTF
TRBV5-1	NA	TRBJ2-5	NA	TGCGCCAGCAGCCCAGGTACAGGCCAAGAGACCCAGTACTTC	CASSPGTGQETQYF
TRBV30	NA	TRBJ1-5	NA	TGTGCCTGGAGTGTAGGCGGCTCTCCCAATCAGCCCCAGCATTTT	CAWSVGGSPNQPQHF
TRBV7-2	NA	TRBJ2-7	TRBD2	TGTGCCAGCAGGGTGGCTAGCGGAGCCACCTACGAGCAGTACTTC	CASRVASGATYEQYF
TRBV29-1	NA	TRBJ2-1	TRBD2	TGCAGCGTTGGGGGACTAGGGGTACTCTCCTACAATGAGCAGTTCTTC	CSVGGLGVLSYNEQFF
TRBV4-1	few	TRBJ2-7	NA	TGCGCCAGCAGCCCGTTAGCGGAAAGCTACGAGCAGTACTTC	CASSPLAESYEQYF
TRBV4-3	few	TRBJ1-2	TRBD1	TGCGCCAGCAGCCAAGGCCACCGGGACAGGGGCTACACCTTC	CASSQGHRDRGYTF
TRBV18	NA	TRBJ2-7	TRBD1	TGTGCCAGCTCACCATTCACCAGGGGGACCTACGAGCAGTACTTC	CASSPFTRGTYEQYF
TRBV7-9	NA	TRBJ2-7	NA	TGTGCCAGCAGCTCGGGGAGCGGGTACGAGCAGTACTTC	CASSSGSGYEQYF
TRBV30	NA	TRBJ1-2	NA	TGTGCCTGGAGTCTATCGCACAGGGATGGCTACACCTTC	CAWSLSHRDGYTF
TRBV6-5	once	TRBJ1-5	TRBD1	TGTGCCAGTGGACAGGGGGACCAGCCCCAGCATTTT	CASGQGDQPQHF
TRBV29-1	once	TRBJ1-1	TRBD1	TGCAGCGCCCGACAGGGAGGGAGCGGCACTGAAGCTTTCTTT	CSARQGGSGTEAFF
TRBV5-1	NA	TRBJ2-3	TRBD2	TGCGCCAGCAGTCCCGGGAGGCCTAGCACAGATACGCAGTATTTT	CASSPGRPSTDTQYF
TRBV18	NA	TRBJ2-3	NA	TGTGCCAGCTCACCACAGGGGTCTGGGACAGATACGCAGTATTTT	CASSPQGSGTDTQYF
TRBV10-3	NA	TRBJ2-7	NA	TGTGCCATCAGTGAGGGCAGGGATGACTACGAGCAGTACTTC	CAISEGRDDYEQYF
TRBV5-4	NA	TRBJ2-1	NA	TGTGCCAGCAGCTTTGGGGTGGGGAATGAGCAGTTCTTC	CASSFGVGNEQFF
TRBV5-1	NA	TRBJ2-7	NA	TGCGCCAGCAGCTTGCACCCATCCTACGAGCAGTACTTC	CASSLHPSYEQYF
TRBV7-9	NA	TRBJ2-1	NA	TGTGCCAGCAGCCACCACTCAGCGGCTCCCAGCAATGAGCAGTTCTTC	CASSHHSAAPSNEQFF
TRBV27	NA	TRBJ2-5	NA	TGTGCCAGCAGTCAAGTCCCCTCCCGAGAGACCCAGTACTTC	CASSQVPSRETQYF
TRBV5-1	NA	TRBJ2-7	NA	TGCGCCAGCAGGGGTGCTAAAGGTACACATTCCTCCTACGAGCAGTACTTC	CASRGAKGTHSSYEQYF
TRBV13	few	TRBJ1-5	TRBD1	TGTGCCAGCAGCACCGGGACAGGGGGGAATCAGCCCCAGCATTTT	CASSTGTGGNQPQHF
TRBV4-2	few	TRBJ2-5	TRBD2	TGTGCCAGCAGCCACCTTGGGCTAGCGGAGGAGGAGACCCAGTACTTC	CASSHLGLAEEETQYF
TRBV27	NA	TRBJ1-5	NA	TGTGCCAGCAGTCCAAACAGGGAGGGTCAGCCCCAGCATTTT	CASSPNREGQPQHF
TRBV30	NA	TRBJ1-5	NA	TGTGCCTGGAGTGTGAAACAGAAAAATCAGCCCCAGCATTTT	CAWSVKQKNQPQHF
TRBV30	NA	TRBJ1-3	NA	TGTGCCTGGACCCGGACGGGGGAGGGAAACACCATATATTTT	CAWTRTGEGNTIYF
TRBV7-9	NA	TRBJ1-2	NA	TGTGCCAGCAGCCCTCGGACAAGCCAGACTAACTATGGCTACACCTTC	CASSPRTSQTNYGYTF
TRBV29-1	NA	TRBJ2-3	TRBD2	TGCAGCGTCGGGGCGGGACTAATGACAGATACGCAGTATTTT	CSVGAGLMTDTQYF
TRBV30	NA	TRBJ2-1	TRBD2	TGTGCCTGGAGTGTACGGACTAGGGGTGAGCAGTTCTTC	CAWSVRTRGEQFF
TRBV12-5	NA	TRBJ1-4	TRBD1	TGTGCTAGTGGTACATGGACAGGGGGGAATGAAAAACTGTTTTTT	CASGTWTGGNEKLFF
TRBV30	once	TRBJ2-1	TRBD1	TGTGCCTGGAGTACCCAGGGGGCCGCCTACAATGAGCAGTTCTTC	CAWSTQGAAYNEQFF
TRBV18	NA	TRBJ1-5	TRBD1	TGTGCCAGCTCGACTTTCCGGGACAGGGGCAATCAGCCCCAGCATTTT	CASSTFRDRGNQPQHF
TRBV6-5	NA	TRBJ1-2	NA	TGTGCCAGCAGTTTCTCGGGGAACTATGGCTACACCTTC	CASSFSGNYGYTF
TRBV28	NA	TRBJ1-1	NA	TGTGCCAGCAGTAGGACTGCAGGGGCTTTCTTT	CASSRTAGAFF
TRBV25-1	NA	TRBJ1-5	NA	TGTGCCAGCAGTGAAACAGGTCCCATGGGGCCCCAGCATTTT	CASSETGPMGPQHF
TRBV29-1	NA	TRBJ2-5	NA	TGCAGCGTTGGCGGGGTACAAGAGACCCAGTACTTC	CSVGGVQETQYF
TRBV4-1	NA	TRBJ2-7	TRBD2	TGCGCCAGCAGCCAAGATCGACTAGCGGGCGCCTACGAGCAGTACTTC	CASSQDRLAGAYEQYF
TRBV7-9	few	TRBJ1-1	TRBD1	TGTGCCAGCAGCACCCAGGACAGGGGCGACACTGAAGCTTTCTTT	CASSTQDRGDTEAFF
TRBV5-1	few	TRBJ1-2	NA	TGCGCCAGCGGCTTAGGGCATGGCTATGGCTACACCTTC	CASGLGHGYGYTF
TRBV5-5	NA	TRBJ2-5	TRBD1	TGTGCCAGCAGCTTTGGACAGGATGAGACCCAGTACTTC	CASSFGQDETQYF
TRBV5-4	few	TRBJ1-2	TRBD1	TGTGCCAGCACTCAGGGGGCTGGCTATGGCTACACCTTC	CASTQGAGYGYTF
TRBV29-1	NA	TRBJ1-5	NA	TGCAGCGTCGCCCTCGGGTATAGCAATCAGCCCCAGCATTTT	CSVALGYSNQPQHF
TRBV5-1	NA	TRBJ2-1	TRBD2	TGCGCCAGCAGCCCCCTGGTTAGTAGCGGGAGGGCTTCCAATGAGCAGTTCTTC	CASSPLVSSGRASNEQFF
TRBV28	few	TRBJ2-3	TRBD2	TGTGCCAGCAGTGGGGGAGGGCGGGGCCCAGATACGCAGTATTTT	CASSGGGRGPDTQYF
TRBV7-9	once	TRBJ2-3	NA	TGTGCCAGCAGCCCCCAGGGATTGAGCACAGATACGCAGTATTTT	CASSPQGLSTDTQYF
TRBV5-1	NA	TRBJ2-1	TRBD2	TGCGCCAGCAGCTTGGGGGCAGGGAAAGGACTAGCGGGGCTTCTCTCCTACAATGAGCAGTTCTTC	CASSLGAGKGLAGLLSYNEQFF
TRBV5-1	NA	TRBJ2-7	NA	TGCGCCAGCAGCTTAGACGGTGGGATAGTGGCCTACGAGCAGTACTTC	CASSLDGGIVAYEQYF
TRBV6-1	few	TRBJ1-5	NA	TGTGCCAGCAGTGAAGTGGGGAGGCCCCAGCATTTT	CASSEVGRPQHF